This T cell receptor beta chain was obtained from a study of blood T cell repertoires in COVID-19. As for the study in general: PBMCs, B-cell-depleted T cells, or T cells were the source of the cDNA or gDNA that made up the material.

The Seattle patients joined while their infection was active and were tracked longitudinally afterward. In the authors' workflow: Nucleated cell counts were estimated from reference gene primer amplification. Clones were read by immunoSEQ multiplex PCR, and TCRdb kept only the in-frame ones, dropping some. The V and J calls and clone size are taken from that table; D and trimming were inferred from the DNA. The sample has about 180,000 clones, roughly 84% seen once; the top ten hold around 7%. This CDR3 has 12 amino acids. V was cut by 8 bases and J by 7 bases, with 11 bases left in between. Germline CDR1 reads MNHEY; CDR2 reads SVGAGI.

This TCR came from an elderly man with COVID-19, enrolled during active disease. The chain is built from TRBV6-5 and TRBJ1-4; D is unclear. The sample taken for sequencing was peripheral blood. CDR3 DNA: TGTGCCAGCCGTACCCCAGGTGAAAAACTGTTTTTT. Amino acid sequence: CASRTPGEKLFF.